These 22 T cell receptor beta chains came from one sample sequenced in a study of T cell clonality in common variable immunodeficiency (dated by TCRdb to about 2015). Libraries were built with the immunoSEQ multiplex PCR assay. Held by TCRdb, this immuneACCESS table contains in-frame sequences only and omits some clones. Under half of the omission traces to an unresolved V gene where checked; the cause of the rest is unknown. The sample counts fewer than 55,000 clones, each observed more than once. 2% to 2.5% of the sample comes from the top ten. The source material was peripheral blood mononuclear cells. Source of these receptors: a person aged 18 to 75 in good health.

This clone was found many times. The CDR3 goes on 3 residues after the read ends, and that part is filled in from the germline J gene. The gene calls are TRBV28 and TRBJ1-4, with 10 bases aligning to TRBD1. The CDR3 has 15 amino acids. Germline CDR1 reads MDHEN; CDR2 reads SYDVKM. The J segment lost 7 bases and the V segment lost 7 bases, leaving 9 bases of the junction unmatched. The CDR3 here is CASNRQGAGGEKLFF. The DNA read from the CDR3 is TGTGCCAGCAATAGACAGGGGGCGGGGGGTGAAAAA.

The sample holds many counts of this clone. Read data end 3 residues before the CDR3 end; the end is taken from the germline J gene. The chain combines TRBV19 with TRBJ1-5, with D possibly matching TRBD1 (6 bases). The CDR3 is 14 residues long. V gave up 6 bases and J gave up 5 bases, with 14 bases separating them. Per germline, CDR1 LNHDA and CDR2 SQIVND (reference sequence). The DNA read from the CDR3 is TGTGCCAGTAGGCTTATACAGGGACATCAGCCC. Protein: CASRLIQGHQP. The CDR3 as a whole reads CASRLIQGHQPQHF.

This clone was detected ten times or more. With the read ending 3 residues before the CDR3 end, the germline J gene is used to fill in that end. The chain couples TRBV19 to TRBJ1-1; 10 nucleotides agree with TRBD1. Germline CDR1 LNHDA, CDR2 SQIVND (reference sequence). V shed 3 bases and J 3 bases; nucleotides not matched to a gene: 10. The CDR3 length is 17 residues. The CDR3 loop is CASSIDRGLAADTEAFF. CDR3 bases read: TGTGCCAGTAGTATTGACAGGGGGCTCGCAGCGGACACTGAA.

This clone was detected many times. The read gets to within 3 residues of the CDR3 end, and the germline J gene fills in the rest. This chain joins TRBV29-1 and TRBJ1-1, with TRBD1 matching 9 bases. Germline CDR1 SQVTM, CDR2 ANQGSEA. The CDR3 consists of 13 residues. Germline trimming cut 5 bases from V and 4 bases from J; bases unmatched to any gene: 5. The DNA read from the CDR3 is TGCAGCGTTTCCGGACAGGGGACCACTGAA. Encoded protein: CSVSGQGTTE. The CDR3 reads in full as CSVSGQGTTEAFF.

About this clone: The observed sequence ends 3 residues before the CDR3 terminus, with the missing tail filled in from the germline J gene. The genes are TRBV18 and TRBJ2-7; 11 positions match TRBD2. V lost 2 bases, J lost 0 bases, and 6 bases stayed unmatched. CDR1 and CDR2 from the germline V gene are KGHSH and LQKENI. CDR3 length: 17 residues. The CDR3 DNA, read in part, is TGTGCCAGCTCACCAGTTAGCGGGGGGGGGAGCTCCTACGAG. This encodes CASSPVSGGGSSYE. The whole CDR3 protein is CASSPVSGGGSSYEQYF.

At least ten counts were recorded for this clone. The read terminates 3 residues before the CDR3 end, so the remaining end is supplied by the germline J gene. V and J are TRBV20-1 and TRBJ2-3, with 11 bases identical to TRBD2. The CDR3 spans 16 residues. V lost 6 bases, J lost 6 bases, and 14 bases stayed unmatched. The germline V gene encodes CDR1 DFQATT and CDR2 SNEGSKA (reference sequence). This CDR3 is CSADKTSGKLGDTQYF. The CDR3 bases that were read are TGCAGTGCCGACAAGACTAGCGGGAAGCTGGGGGATACG.

This clone was detected many times. Read sequence stops 3 residues before the CDR3 end, and the germline J gene provides the missing end. This chain links TRBV18 with TRBJ2-5; D not resolved. Per germline, CDR1 KGHSH and CDR2 LQKENI. The V and J ends lost 6 bases and 0 bases respectively, with 5 bases between them. The CDR3 is 12 amino acids. The sequenced part of the CDR3 DNA is TGTGCCAGCTCGTTCGACCAAGAGACC. The encoded protein is CASSFDQET. The entire CDR3 protein is CASSFDQETQYF.

This clone was observed at least ten times. The read ends 3 residues early relative to the CDR3; the germline J gene fills the gap. The chain recombines TRBV19 with TRBJ2-1; TRBD1 is a possible D gene (8 bases). This CDR3 contains 15 residues. Germline CDR1 LNHDA, CDR2 SQIVND (reference sequence). V dropped 3 bases and J dropped 5 bases, with 14 bases sitting between them. Incomplete CDR3 DNA: TGTGCCAGTAGTATCCAGGGGGCGGGGGACAATGAG. Translating it yields CASSIQGAGDNE. The whole CDR3 protein is CASSIQGAGDNEQFF. Variable domain in full (rest from reference TRBV19 and TRBJ2-1): DGGITQSPKYLFRKEGQNVTLSCEQNLNHDAMYWYRQDPGQGLRLIYYSQIVNDFQKGDIAEGYSVSREKKESFPLTVTSAQKNPTAFYLCASSIQGAGDNEQFFGPGTRLTVL.

This clone was recorded at least ten times. Incomplete CDR3 DNA: TGTGCCAGCAGTTCCCGACTAGGTGAGACC. Protein sequence: CASSSRLGET. The full CDR3 protein reads CASSSRLGETQYF. The chain links TRBV12-3 or TRBV12-4 to TRBJ2-5, with D possibly matching TRBD2 (6 bases). The CDR3 extends 3 residues past the end of the read, so its final part is completed from the germline J gene. The CDR3 runs to 13 residues. Trimming took 4 bases from V and 5 from J, leaving 11 bases between them.

This clone was detected ten times or more. The CDR3 end falls 3 residues outside the read, so it is completed with the germline J gene. This chain links TRBV5-4 with TRBJ1-1; D is uncertain. Germline-derived CDR1 and CDR2 are SGHNT and YYREEE (reference sequence). The CDR3 totals 14 residues. V was cut by 2 bases and J by 1 base, with 9 bases left in between. CDR3 DNA (partial): TGTGCCAGCAGCTTACCGATAGCGAACACTGAA. It translates to CASSLPIANTE. The entire CDR3 protein reads CASSLPIANTEAFF. Using reference TRBV5-4 and TRBJ1-1 for the parts outside the CDR3, the full variable domain is ETGVTQSPTHLIKTRGQQVTLRCSSQSGHNTVSWYQQALGQGPQFIFQYYREEENGRGNFPPRFSGLQFPNYSSELNVNALELDDSALYLCASSLPIANTEAFFGQGTRLTVV.

This clone was observed at least ten times. The CDR3 end lies 3 residues beyond the end of the read and is filled in from the germline J gene. V usage is TRBV7-9 and J usage is TRBJ2-7; D possibly corresponds to TRBD2 (6 bases). The CDR3 sequence is 14 residues long. The ends were cut back, 3 bases at V and 6 bases at J, with 15 bases in the middle. Germline CDR1 SEHNR, CDR2 FQNEAQ (reference sequence). The CDR3 here is CASSLKPDGGEQYF. CDR3 DNA, as far as it was read: TGTGCCAGCAGCTTGAAACCCGACGGGGGCGAG.

This clone appeared many times. The read terminates 3 residues before the CDR3 end, so the remaining end is supplied by the germline J gene. The rearrangement joins TRBV18 to TRBJ1-2; 8 bases agree with TRBD1. The CDR3 length is 16 residues. CDR1 is KGHSH, CDR2 LQKENI, per germline. Trimming cost V 1 base and J 4 bases; bases outside gene matches: 8. CDR3 DNA (partial): TGTGCCAGCTCACCACTGGACAGGGCGGGCGGCTATGGC. This sequence encodes CASSPLDRAGGYG. From start to end, the CDR3 is CASSPLDRAGGYGYTF.

This clone was recorded many times. The CDR3 end lies 3 residues beyond the end of the read and is filled in from the germline J gene. The rearrangement joins TRBV4-1 to TRBJ2-5; D is uncertain. The CDR3 loop spans 13 amino acids. CDR1 and CDR2 from the germline V gene are MGHRA and YSYEKL. V lost 2 bases to trimming and J lost 2 bases, with 6 bases between them. CDR3 region: CASSQWRQETQYF. CDR3 DNA (partial): TGCGCCAGCAGCCAATGGCGGCAAGAGACC.

This clone was detected ten times or more. From the germline J gene comes the end of the CDR3, since the read stops 3 residues before it. This sequence joins TRBV6-4 and TRBJ2-2; 8 bases agree with TRBD2. V lost 0 bases to trimming and J lost 5 bases; unmatched junction nucleotides: 5. The CDR3 has 16 amino acids. In germline, CDR1 is MRHNA, CDR2 SNTAGT. The CDR3 loop is CASSDSRGGWTGELFF. The CDR3 bases that were read are TGTGCCAGCAGTGACTCTCGCGGGGGGTGGACCGGGGAG.

Worth noting for this clone: A read error may account for a junction end that differs from germline. The observed sequence ends 3 residues before the CDR3 terminus, with the missing tail filled in from the germline J gene. The identical CDR3 is also encoded by other nucleotide sequences in the sample. The chain employs TRBV6-1 and TRBJ1-3, with a possible D match to TRBD1 (6 bases). The CDR3 spans 15 residues. Germline V gene data show CDR1 as MNHNS and CDR2 as SASEGT. This CDR3 is CASSEHRDAGNTIYF. CDR3 DNA, as far as it was read: TGTGCCAGCAGTGAACACAGGGATGCAGGAAACACT.

This clone was observed many times. The CDR3 end lies 3 residues beyond the end of the read and is filled in from the germline J gene. The chain combines TRBV5-1 with TRBJ2-7; the D gene is possibly TRBD2 (6 bases). V lost 10 bases and J lost 3, with 23 bases in between. Germline CDR1 and CDR2: SGHRS and YFSETQ. There are 15 residues in the CDR3. CDR3: CAPTPPGLGDYEQYF. Incomplete CDR3 DNA: TGCGCCCCCACACCCCCGGGACTCGGGGACTACGAG.

This clone has at least ten counts. The CDR3 goes on 3 residues after the read ends, and that part is filled in from the germline J gene. The chain couples TRBV20-1 to TRBJ2-7; 8 bases line up with TRBD2. This CDR3 has 16 residues. The V gene's germline CDR1 is DFQATT and CDR2 SNEGSKA (reference sequence). V was clipped by 1 base and J by 4 bases; unmatched bases: 12. Incomplete CDR3 DNA: TGCAGTGCTAGAGGGGTTAGCGGGGTCCATCCGTACGAG. It translates to CSARGVSGVHPYE. The whole CDR3 protein reads CSARGVSGVHPYEQYF.

This clone was detected many times. The read terminates 3 residues before the CDR3 end, so the remaining end is supplied by the germline J gene. This rearrangement joins TRBV2 to TRBJ2-7; a weak D match, TRBD2 (5 bases). Deletions cut 8 bases from V and 2 bases from J, with 10 bases between. The CDR3 runs 12 residues. Germline lookup yields CDR1 SNHLY and CDR2 FYNNEI. CDR3 amino acids: CASLLDPYEQYF. Incomplete CDR3 DNA: TGTGCCAGCCTACTAGACCCCTACGAG. Full variable domain (remainder filled in from reference TRBV2 and TRBJ2-7): EPEVTQTPSHQVTQMGQEVILRCVPISNHLYFYWYRQILGQKVEFLVSFYNNEISEKSEIFDDQFSVERPDGSNFTLKIRSTKLEDSAMYFCASLLDPYEQYFGPGTRLTVT.

The sample holds many counts of this clone. The read gets to within 3 residues of the CDR3 end, and the germline J gene fills in the rest. This chain connects TRBV30 to TRBJ2-2; the match to TRBD2 covers 10 bases. V lost 2 bases, J lost 8 bases, and 2 bases stayed unmatched. CDR1 and CDR2 (germline): GTSNPN, SVGIG (reference sequence). The CDR3 has 13 residues. Incomplete CDR3 DNA: TGTGCCTGGAGTCTTAGCGGGAGGGGGGAG. Protein: CAWSLSGRGE. The complete CDR3 protein is CAWSLSGRGELFF.

This clone was seen at least ten times. The CDR3 end lies 3 residues beyond the end of the read and is filled in from the germline J gene. The V gene is TRBV19, the J gene TRBJ2-6; 9 positions agree with TRBD1. CDR3 length equals 17 residues. CDR1 is LNHDA, CDR2 SQIVND, per germline (reference sequence). With 4 bases clipped from V and 3 bases from J, the junction kept 7 bases outside the gene matches. The part of the CDR3 DNA that was read is TGTGCCAGTAGTAGCCGGGACAGGGTCTTTGGGGCCAACGTC. Translated, it gives CASSSRDRVFGANV. The whole CDR3 sequence reads CASSSRDRVFGANVLTF.

This clone was seen repeatedly, ten times or more. The CDR3 is cut off 3 residues early in the read; its end comes from the germline J gene. The J gene is TRBJ1-1, the V gene TRBV2; a weak D match, TRBD1 (5 bases). This CDR3 contains 13 residues. Trimming left V 3 bases short and J 6 bases short, with 11 bases between. Germline V gene lookup returns CDR1 SNHLY and CDR2 FYNNEI. The CDR3 loop is CASSEGTYPEAFF. The covered CDR3 bases are TGTGCCAGCAGTGAGGGGACTTACCCTGAA.

This clone was recorded many times. With the read ending 3 residues before the CDR3 end, the germline J gene is used to fill in that end. V is TRBV30 and J is TRBJ2-5; 13 positions match TRBD2. V lost 5 bases to trimming and J lost 2 bases; unmatched junction nucleotides: 8. Germline-derived CDR1 and CDR2 are GTSNPN and SVGIG (reference sequence). The CDR3 has 16 residues. CDR3 bases read: TGTGCCTGGGTGGGGCGGACTAGCGGGAGTCAAGAGACC. It yields the protein CAWVGRTSGSQET. Given in full, the CDR3 is CAWVGRTSGSQETQYF. Using reference TRBV30 and TRBJ2-5 for the parts outside the CDR3, the full variable domain is SQTIHQWPATLVQPVGSPLSLECTVEGTSNPNLYWYRQAAGRGLQLLFYSVGIGQISSEVPQNLSASRPQDRQFILSSKKLLLSDSGFYLCAWVGRTSGSQETQYFGPGTRLLVL.